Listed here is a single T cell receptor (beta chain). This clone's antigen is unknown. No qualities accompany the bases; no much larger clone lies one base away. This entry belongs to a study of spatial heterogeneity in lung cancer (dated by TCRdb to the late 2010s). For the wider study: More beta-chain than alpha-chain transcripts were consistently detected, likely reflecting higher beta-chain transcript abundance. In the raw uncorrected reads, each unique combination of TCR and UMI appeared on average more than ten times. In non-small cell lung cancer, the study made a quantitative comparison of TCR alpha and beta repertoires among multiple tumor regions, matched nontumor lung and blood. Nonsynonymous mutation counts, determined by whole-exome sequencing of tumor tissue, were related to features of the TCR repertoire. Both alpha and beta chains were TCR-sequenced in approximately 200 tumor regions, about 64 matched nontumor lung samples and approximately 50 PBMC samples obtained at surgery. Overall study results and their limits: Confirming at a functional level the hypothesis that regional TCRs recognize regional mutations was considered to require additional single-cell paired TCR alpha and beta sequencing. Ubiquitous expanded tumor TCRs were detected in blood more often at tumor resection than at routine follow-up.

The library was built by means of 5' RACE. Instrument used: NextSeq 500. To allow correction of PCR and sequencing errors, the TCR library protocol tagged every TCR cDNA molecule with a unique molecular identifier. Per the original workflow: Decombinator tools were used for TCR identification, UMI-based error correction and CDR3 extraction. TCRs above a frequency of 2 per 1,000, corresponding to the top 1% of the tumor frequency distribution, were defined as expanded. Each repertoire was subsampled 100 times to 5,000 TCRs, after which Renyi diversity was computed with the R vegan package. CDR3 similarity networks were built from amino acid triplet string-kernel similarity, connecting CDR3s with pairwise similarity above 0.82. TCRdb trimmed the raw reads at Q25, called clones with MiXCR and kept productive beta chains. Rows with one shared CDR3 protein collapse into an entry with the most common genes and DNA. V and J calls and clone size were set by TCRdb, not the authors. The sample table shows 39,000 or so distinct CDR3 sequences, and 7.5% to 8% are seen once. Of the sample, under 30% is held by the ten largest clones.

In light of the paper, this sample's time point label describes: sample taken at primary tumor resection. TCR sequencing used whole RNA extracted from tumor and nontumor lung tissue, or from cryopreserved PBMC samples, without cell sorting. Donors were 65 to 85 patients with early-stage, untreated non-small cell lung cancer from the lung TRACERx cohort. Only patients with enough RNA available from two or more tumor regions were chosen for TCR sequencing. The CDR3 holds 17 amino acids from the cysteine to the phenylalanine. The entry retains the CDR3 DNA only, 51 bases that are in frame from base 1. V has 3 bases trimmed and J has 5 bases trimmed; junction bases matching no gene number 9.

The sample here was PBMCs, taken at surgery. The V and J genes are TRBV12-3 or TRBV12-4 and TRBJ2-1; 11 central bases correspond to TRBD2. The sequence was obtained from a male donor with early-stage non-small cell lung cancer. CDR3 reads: CASSLIARLAGHNEQFF. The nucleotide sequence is TGTGCCAGCAGTTTGATAGCCCGACTAGCGGGACACAATGAGCAGTTCTTC.